The T cell receptor (beta chain) under discussion was sequenced for a study of shared clonotypes between healthy human individuals. Overall study: CD4 naive and memory got three plates each, CD8 naive two, CD8 memory one. Overall study findings and caveats: The study's rarefaction showed incomplete sorted-subset sequencing despite large depth. Expectations were that clonotype sharing among donors would be affected by sequencing depth. Several donors held about 4.5% of naive CD4 clonotypes in common.

With regard to this clone: Its target is unknown.

The protocol was immunoSEQ multiplex PCR, while the TCRdb copy is restricted to in-frame clones and leaves out a portion. The repertoire holds over 1.4 million clones, roughly 96% seen once, with roughly 1.1% in the top ten. This sequence originates from a young man in good health. What was sequenced was naive CD4+ T cells sorted from blood. As to subset: CD45RA+ positively selected.

The CDR3 spells CASSKSSGLAGGPLRPYSYEQYF. The CDR3 region has the DNA TGTGCCAGCAGTAAGTCCTCGGGACTAGCGGGAGGGCCTTTACGTCCATACTCCTACGAGCAGTACTTC. The chain employs TRBV28 and TRBJ2-7, with TRBD2 matching over 16 bases. The germline gives CDR1 MDHEN, CDR2 SYDVKM. V dropped 5 bases and J dropped 0; count of bases not matched to a gene: 22. This CDR3 region has 23 residues.